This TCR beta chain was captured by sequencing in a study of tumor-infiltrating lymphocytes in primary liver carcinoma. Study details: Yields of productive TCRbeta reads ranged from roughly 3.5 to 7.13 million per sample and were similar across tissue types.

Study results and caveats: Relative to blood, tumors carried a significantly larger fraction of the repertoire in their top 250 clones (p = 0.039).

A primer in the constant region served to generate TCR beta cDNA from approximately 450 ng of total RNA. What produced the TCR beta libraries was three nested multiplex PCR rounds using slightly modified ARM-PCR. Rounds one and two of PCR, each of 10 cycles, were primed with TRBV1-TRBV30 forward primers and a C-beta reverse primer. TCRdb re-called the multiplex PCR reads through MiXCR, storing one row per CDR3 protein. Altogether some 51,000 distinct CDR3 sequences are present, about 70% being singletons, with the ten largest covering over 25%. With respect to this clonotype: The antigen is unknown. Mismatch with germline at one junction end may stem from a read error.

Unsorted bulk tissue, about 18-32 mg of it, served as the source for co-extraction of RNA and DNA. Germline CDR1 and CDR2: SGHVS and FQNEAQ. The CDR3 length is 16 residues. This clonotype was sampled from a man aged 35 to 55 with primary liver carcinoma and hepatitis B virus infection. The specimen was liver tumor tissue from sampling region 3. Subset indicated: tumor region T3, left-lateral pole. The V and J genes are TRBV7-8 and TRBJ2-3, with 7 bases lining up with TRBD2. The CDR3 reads CASNLAAGVAQATQYF. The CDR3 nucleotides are TGTGCCAGCAACTTAGCTGCGGGGGTAGCTCAGGCCACGCAGTATTTT.